This T cell receptor beta chain was recovered during a study of blood T cell repertoires in COVID-19. Looking at the study overall: T cells, B-cell-depleted T cells, or PBMCs provided the cDNA or gDNA that served as material.

CDR1 and CDR2 (germline): KGHDR, SFDVKD. Unmatched junction bases numbered 3, after V lost 0 bases and J lost 3 bases. The CDR3 loop spans 16 amino acids. TCRdb's table, derived via immunoSEQ multiplex PCR, lists solely in-frame clones and lacks some. The sample records fewer than 500,000 clones, roughly 90% being singletons. The source material was peripheral blood. The receptor was isolated from a young man with COVID-19, enrolled during active disease. The rearrangement uses TRBV24-1 and TRBJ2-3, with 9 positions matching TRBD2. CDR3 residues: CATSDLASGKTDTQYF. The CDR3 nucleotides are TGTGCCACCAGTGATTTGGCTAGCGGGAAAACAGATACGCAGTATTTT.